What follows are 3 T cell receptor beta chains derived from one specimen sequenced in a study of blood T cell repertoires in COVID-19. The data were produced by immunoSEQ multiplex PCR, yet TCRdb's version contains in-frame clones alone and is incomplete. This sample has hundreds of thousands of clones, with about 88% found just once. Sequenced material: peripheral blood. The receptors were gathered from a woman in her fifties or sixties with COVID-19, enrolled during active disease.

The V and J genes are TRBV11-3 and TRBJ1-3; possible D gene TRBD1, 5 bases. CDR1 SGHNT and CDR2 YENEEA come from the germline V gene. V was cut by 8 bases and J by 0 bases, with 14 bases left in between. The CDR3 extends over 15 amino acids. The CDR3 DNA follows: TGTGCCAGCGCCGTTCAGGGTTCCTCTGGAAACACCATATATTTT. Translating gives CASAVQGSSGNTIYF.

This rearrangement joins TRBV5-1 to TRBJ1-1, with D possibly being TRBD1 (5 bases). V was pared by 4 bases and J by 4 bases, with 17 bases between. This CDR3 contains 15 residues. Germline CDR1 is SGHRS and CDR2 is YFSETQ. Here the CDR3 reads CASSPRGGRGTEAFF. The CDR3 nucleotides are TGCGCCAGCAGCCCCCGAGGAGGGAGGGGCACTGAAGCTTTCTTT. The full variable domain, in which reference TRBV5-1 and TRBJ1-1 provide the parts outside the CDR3, is KAGVTQTPRYLIKTRGQQVTLSCSPISGHRSVSWYQQTPGQGLQFLFEYFSETQRNKGNFPGRFSGRQFSNSRSEMNVSTLELGDSALYLCASSPRGGRGTEAFFGQGTRLTVV.

The chain couples TRBV27 to TRBJ1-2, with TRBD1 matching 8 bases. This CDR3 has 14 amino acids. V lost 3 bases, J lost 7 bases, and 7 bases stayed unmatched. Germline V CDR1 and CDR2: MNHEY, SMNVEV (reference sequence). In nucleotides, the CDR3 is TGTGCCAGCAGTTTTGACAGGGGCGCTCCTGGCTACACCTTC. Translating gives CASSFDRGAPGYTF.